The 30 T cell receptor beta chains listed next were all sequenced from one sample in a study of blood T cell repertoires in COVID-19. Method: immunoSEQ multiplex PCR; TCRdb's copy keeps in-frame clones and lacks some. The table shows 150,000 to 200,000 clones, with 80% occurring only once. Input material: PBMCs or T cells enriched from blood (not recorded which). These receptors were obtained from a man in his forties who had recovered from COVID-19.

In regard to this clone: Additional DNA sequences in this sample encode the identical CDR3. The chain has TRBV5-1 and TRBJ2-5; 12 bases align to TRBD1. Germline trimming cut 4 bases from V and 4 bases from J; bases unmatched to any gene: 8. Germline-derived CDR1 and CDR2 are SGHRS and YFSETQ. There are 16 residues in the CDR3. The CDR3 protein is CASSPGGTGGGETQYF. CDR3 in DNA: TGCGCCAGCAGCCCTGGGGGGACAGGGGGCGGAGAGACCCAGTACTTC.

The table lists this clone with a count of one. This sequence joins TRBV12-5 and TRBJ2-1; 8 bases map to TRBD1. From germline, CDR1 is LGHNT and CDR2 FRNRAP. After removal of 4 bases from V and 1 base from J, the junction contained 12 bases not matched to a gene. The CDR3 is made up of 18 amino acids. The CDR3: CASGSGTGRGTSYNEQFF. CDR3 in DNA: TGTGCTAGTGGTTCCGGGACAGGTCGAGGCACGTCCTACAATGAGCAGTTCTTC.

The chain combines TRBV7-2 with TRBJ2-1; 11 nucleotides line up with TRBD2. CDR3 length equals 15 residues. Unmatched junction bases numbered 4, after V lost 4 bases and J lost 5 bases. From germline, CDR1 is SGHTA and CDR2 FQGNSA. CDR3 residues: CASSSVAGGNNEQFF. Here the CDR3 DNA reads TGTGCCAGCAGCTCTGTAGCGGGGGGGAACAATGAGCAGTTCTTC.

This clone was picked up one time. The V and J genes are TRBV6-5 and TRBJ2-2; 7 bases line up with TRBD2. The CDR3 runs 13 residues. V gave up 6 bases and J gave up 5 bases; unmatched junction bases: 3. From germline, CDR1 is MNHEY and CDR2 SVGAGI. This chain's CDR3 is CASRGLVTGELFF. The CDR3 DNA follows: TGTGCCAGCAGAGGACTAGTTACCGGGGAGCTGTTTTTT.

The CDR3 is CAWRARGTAGELFF. The CDR3 coding sequence is TGTGCCTGGAGGGCTCGGGGGACAGCGGGGGAGCTGTTTTTT. This sequence joins TRBV30 and TRBJ2-2, with D possibly matching TRBD1 (7 bases). Between the trimmed V and J ends, which lost 3 bases and 8 bases, there was a span of 16 bases. CDR1 is GTSNPN, CDR2 SVGIG, per germline (reference sequence). This CDR3 has 14 amino acids.

The chain carries TRBV30 and TRBJ1-1; D is ambiguous. This CDR3 is 12 amino acids long. CDR1 and CDR2 (germline): GTSNPN, SVGIG (reference sequence). Trimming stripped 5 bases from V and 1 base from J, with 8 bases between. CDR3 residues: CAWASGNTEAFF. CDR3 DNA sequence: TGTGCCTGGGCCTCCGGGAACACTGAAGCTTTCTTT.

The chain is built from TRBV19 and TRBJ1-5; D call uncertain. Germline V lookup: CDR1 LNHDA, CDR2 SQIVND (reference sequence). The V gene lost 3 bases and the J gene lost 3 bases, with 9 bases spanning the gap. The CDR3 runs 14 residues. The DNA for the CDR3 is TGTGCCAGTAGTATGGCTGCAATCAATCAGCCCCAGCATTTT. Its protein is CASSMAAINQPQHF. Using reference TRBV19 and TRBJ1-5 for the parts outside the CDR3, the full variable domain is DGGITQSPKYLFRKEGQNVTLSCEQNLNHDAMYWYRQDPGQGLRLIYYSQIVNDFQKGDIAEGYSVSREKKESFPLTVTSAQKNPTAFYLCASSMAAINQPQHFGDGTRLSIL.

The gene calls are TRBV12-3 or TRBV12-4 and TRBJ1-1; 7 nucleotides align to TRBD1. This CDR3 region has 13 residues. After removal of 6 bases from V and 3 bases from J, the junction contained 4 bases not matched to a gene. The CDR3 sequence: CASRRTGDTEAFF. The CDR3 DNA reads as TGTGCCAGCAGGCGAACAGGGGACACTGAAGCTTTCTTT.

J is TRBJ2-7 and V is TRBV6-2 or TRBV6-3, with 12 bases aligning to TRBD2. The germline gives CDR1 MNHEY, CDR2 SVGEGT. The V segment lost 0 bases and the J segment 0 bases; nucleotides outside the gene matches: 6. CDR3 length: 18 amino acids. CDR3 sequence (DNA): TGTGCCAGCAGTTACTCGACTAGCGGGGGTGCCATCTCCTACGAGCAGTACGTC. It specifies CASSYSTSGGAISYEQYV.

This clone appeared a single time. V and J are TRBV10-1 and TRBJ1-1, with a tentative D call TRBD1 (5 bases). Germline V CDR1 and CDR2: WNHNN, SYGVQD (reference sequence). V dropped 3 bases and J dropped 5 bases, with 10 bases sitting between them. The CDR3 has 13 amino acids. The CDR3 region is CASSDLRGTEAFF. CDR3 bases: TGCGCCAGCAGTGACTTAAGGGGTACTGAAGCTTTCTTT.

In its sample, this clone was seen once. This rearrangement joins TRBV4-2 to TRBJ1-6; D might be TRBD1 (5 bases). The germline V gene has CDR1 LGHNA and CDR2 YNFKEQ. V gave up 0 bases and J gave up 2 bases, with 11 bases separating them. The CDR3 is made up of 17 amino acids. CDR3 residues: CASSQERQGAYNSPLHF. The CDR3 bases are TGTGCCAGCAGCCAAGAGCGGCAGGGTGCCTATAATTCACCCCTCCACTTT.

The chain joins TRBV4-2 to TRBJ2-7, with 9 bases aligning to TRBD1. The length of the CDR3 is 15 residues. Germline CDR1 is LGHNA and CDR2 is YNFKEQ. The ends lost 5 bases at V and 1 base at J; junction bases unmatched: 6. Here the CDR3 DNA reads TGTGCCAGCAGCGAGGTCGGGACAGGGTCCTACGAGCAGTACTTC. Protein: CASSEVGTGSYEQYF.

This chain links TRBV3-1 (or the pseudogene TRBV3-2) with TRBJ1-3; 7 bases are a match to TRBD1. The CDR3 is 17 residues long. V was pared by 0 bases and J by 5 bases, with 10 bases of the junction left unmatched. Germline V gene sequence: CDR1 LGHDT, CDR2 YNNKEL (reference sequence). CDR3 in amino acids: CASSQEGSGGDRNTIYF. In DNA form, the CDR3 reads TGTGCCAGCAGCCAAGAAGGGTCAGGGGGTGATAGAAACACCATATATTTT.

The V call is TRBV6-5, the J call TRBJ2-3; 8 nucleotides match TRBD2. Trimming at V came to 2 bases and at J to 1 base, leaving 5 bases not matched to a gene. CDR3 length equals 16 residues. The germline CDR1 and CDR2 sequences are MNHEY and SVGAGI. The CDR3 DNA sequence: TGTGCCAGCAGTTACCCGAGTAGCGGGGGCACAGATACGCAGTATTTT. Residues: CASSYPSSGGTDTQYF.

V gene TRBV9 combines with J gene TRBJ2-7; 7 bases map to TRBD2. Unmatched junction bases numbered 11, after V lost 2 bases and J lost 3 bases. This CDR3 contains 16 residues. CDR1 and CDR2 from the germline V gene are SGDLS and YYNGEE. CDR3 residues: CASSVGLEAGYYEQYF. CDR3 sequence (DNA): TGTGCCAGCAGCGTCGGCCTTGAAGCGGGGTACTACGAGCAGTACTTC.

The chain combines TRBV27 with TRBJ1-1; 12 bases are a match to TRBD1. Germline lookup yields CDR1 MNHEY and CDR2 SMNVEV (reference sequence). The CDR3 is 16 amino acids. Germline trimming cut 10 bases from V and 5 bases from J; bases unmatched to any gene: 14. The CDR3 sequence: CATQGQGAFSGTEAFF. In DNA, the CDR3 is TGTGCCACACAGGGACAGGGGGCGTTTTCGGGTACTGAAGCTTTCTTT.

CDR3 DNA: TGTGCCAGCTCGGGGGAGGGCAATCAGCCCCAGCATTTT. Translating gives CASSGEGNQPQHF. The chain couples TRBV24-1 to TRBJ1-5, with a weak D call TRBD1 (5 bases). The germline V gene has CDR1 KGHDR and CDR2 SFDVKD. This CDR3 comprises 13 residues. The V gene lost 11 bases and the J gene lost 2 bases, with 12 bases spanning the gap.

This chain links TRBV5-1 with TRBJ1-1; D uncertain. Trimming pared 5 bases from V and 0 bases from J, leaving 8 bases between. The CDR3 length is 13 residues. The V gene's germline CDR1 is SGHRS and CDR2 YFSETQ. The CDR3 here is CASRAGMNTEAFF. DNA for the CDR3: TGCGCCAGCAGGGCGGGAATGAACACTGAAGCTTTCTTT.

V gene TRBV5-1 combines with J gene TRBJ1-3; D uncertain. CDR3 length: 15 residues. V dropped 0 bases and J dropped 4 bases, with 11 bases sitting between them. Per germline, CDR1 SGHRS and CDR2 YFSETQ. The CDR3 protein is CASSLDGQAGNTIYF. CDR3 DNA: TGCGCCAGCAGCTTGGACGGTCAGGCGGGAAACACCATATATTTT.

This clone occurred a few times. This chain connects TRBV2 to TRBJ1-1; D unresolved. This CDR3 is built from 14 residues. Germline values: CDR1 SNHLY, CDR2 FYNNEI. Trimming took off 5 bases at V and 4 bases at J, with 14 bases between the two ends. The CDR3 bases are TGTGCCAGCAGTACGCCCGGGAAGTTCACTGAAGCTTTCTTT. Its translation is CASSTPGKFTEAFF.

The chain couples TRBV5-1 to TRBJ2-5; the match to TRBD2 covers 10 bases. The CDR3 length is 15 residues. The germline V gene has CDR1 SGHRS and CDR2 YFSETQ. With 6 bases clipped from V and 3 bases from J, the junction kept 8 bases outside the gene matches. This CDR3 reads CASIHYSGGKETQYF. In DNA form, the CDR3 reads TGCGCCAGCATACACTATAGCGGGGGGAAAGAGACCCAGTACTTC.

This clone was detected a few times. The chain recombines TRBV9 with TRBJ2-3; D is unclear. Between the trimmed V and J ends, which lost 3 bases and 3 bases, there was a span of 8 bases. In germline, CDR1 is SGDLS, CDR2 YYNGEE. The length of the CDR3 is 13 residues. CDR3 sequence reads: CASSAFNTDTQYF. In DNA, the CDR3 is TGTGCCAGCAGCGCCTTTAATACAGATACGCAGTATTTT.

The CDR3: CAWSQGSGGAIEQYF. CDR3 coding DNA: TGTGCCTGGAGTCAGGGGAGCGGGGGGGCTATCGAGCAGTACTTC. The V call is TRBV30, the J call TRBJ2-7; 10 bases are a match to TRBD2. Trimming removed 2 bases from V and 6 bases from J; junction bases left unmatched: 10. The CDR3 totals 15 residues. Germline lookup yields CDR1 GTSNPN and CDR2 SVGIG (reference sequence).

This clone was seen only once. This chain links TRBV9 with TRBJ2-1, with 9 bases aligning to TRBD1. CDR1 and CDR2 from the germline V gene are SGDLS and YYNGEE. J lost 2 bases, V lost 4 bases, and 16 bases had no gene match. The CDR3 sequence is 19 residues long. Here the CDR3 DNA reads TGTGCCAGCAGCCACGGGACGCCCGTGGGACAGGGCACCTACAATGAGCAGTTCTTC. Its translation is CASSHGTPVGQGTYNEQFF.

CDR3 bases: TGTGCCAGCAGCTTGGGACAGGTGGCAGGTACTGAAGCTTTCTTT. Translation gives CASSLGQVAGTEAFF. The V gene is TRBV13, the J gene TRBJ1-1; 8 bases are a match to TRBD1. From germline, CDR1 is PRHDT and CDR2 FYEKMQ (reference sequence). The CDR3 contains 15 residues. Germline trimming cut 3 bases from V and 5 bases from J; bases unmatched to any gene: 8.

The V call is TRBV3-1 (or the pseudogene TRBV3-2), the J call TRBJ1-4, with TRBD1 matching over 7 bases. CDR1 and CDR2 from the germline V gene are LGHDT and YNNKEL (reference sequence). The V and J ends lost 2 bases and 5 bases, in that order; junction bases with no gene match: 5. CDR3 length: 15 amino acids. The CDR3 reads CASSQSAGGNEKLFF. CDR3 in DNA: TGTGCCAGCAGCCAATCGGCAGGGGGAAATGAAAAACTGTTTTTT.

The table lists this clone with a few counts. The CDR3 region has the DNA TGTGCTAGTGGGTACTTTACAGGGTTTACGGGGGGGCGCGACTATGGCTACACCTTC. It codes for CASGYFTGFTGGRDYGYTF. This rearrangement joins TRBV12-5 to TRBJ1-2; D possibly corresponds to TRBD1 (6 bases). In germline, CDR1 is LGHNT, CDR2 FRNRAP. The CDR3 has 19 residues. V was trimmed by 6 bases and J by 3 bases, leaving 29 bases between them.

This clone appeared a few times. The genes are TRBV30 and TRBJ1-5, with TRBD1 matching over 7 bases. Germline CDR1 and CDR2: GTSNPN and SVGIG (reference sequence). The V gene end was trimmed by 2 bases and the J gene end by 1 base; junction bases not matched to a gene: 5. The CDR3 covers 15 residues. The CDR3 here is CAWSIQGQSNQPQHF. CDR3 in DNA: TGTGCCTGGAGTATACAGGGACAGAGCAATCAGCCCCAGCATTTT.

The rearrangement uses TRBV27 and TRBJ1-5; tentative D call: TRBD1 (5 bases). This CDR3 spans 14 amino acids. V was shortened by 3 bases and J by 4 bases, with 10 bases between the two germline ends. The germline gives CDR1 MNHEY, CDR2 SMNVEV (reference sequence). CDR3 nucleotides: TGTGCCAGCAGTTTGGGCAGGGCTAATCAGCCCCAGCATTTT. Translated: CASSLGRANQPQHF.

The J gene is TRBJ2-5, the V gene TRBV5-4; 12 bases map to TRBD2. The J segment lost 3 bases and the V segment lost 4 bases, leaving 13 bases of the junction unmatched. Per germline, CDR1 SGHNT and CDR2 YYREEE (reference sequence). The CDR3 is 18 residues long. CDR3 DNA: TGTGCCAGCAGCAAAAGACTAGCGGGGGCCCCGAATAAAGAGACCCAGTACTTC. It encodes CASSKRLAGAPNKETQYF.